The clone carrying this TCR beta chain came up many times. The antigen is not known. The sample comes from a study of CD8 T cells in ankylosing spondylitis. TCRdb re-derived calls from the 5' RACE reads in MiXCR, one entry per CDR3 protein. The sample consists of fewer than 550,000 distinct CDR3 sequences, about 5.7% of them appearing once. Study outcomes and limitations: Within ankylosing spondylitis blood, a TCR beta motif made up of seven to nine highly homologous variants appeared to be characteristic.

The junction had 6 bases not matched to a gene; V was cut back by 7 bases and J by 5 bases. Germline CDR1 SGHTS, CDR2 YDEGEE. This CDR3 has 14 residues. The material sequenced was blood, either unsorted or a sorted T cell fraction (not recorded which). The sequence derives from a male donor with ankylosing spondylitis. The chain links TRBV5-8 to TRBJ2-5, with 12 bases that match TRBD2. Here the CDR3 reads CASVLAGGLETQYF. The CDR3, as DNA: TGTGCCAGCGTTCTAGCGGGGGGGCTGGAGACCCAGTACTTC. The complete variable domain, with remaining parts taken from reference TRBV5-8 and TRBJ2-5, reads EAGVTQSPTHLIKTRGQQATLRCSPISGHTSVYWYQQALGLGLQFLLWYDEGEERNRGNFPPRFSGRQFPNYSSELNVNALELEDSALYLCASVLAGGLETQYFGPGTRLLVL.